This T cell receptor (beta chain) stems from a study of cytomegalovirus exposure and HLA in healthy donors. This CDR3 comprises 12 residues. V was clipped by 3 bases and J by 2 bases, with 4 bases between them. The germline V gene has CDR1 LGHNA and CDR2 YNFKEQ. PCR used 60 Vbeta primers and 13 Jbeta primers. Sequencing was performed with immunoSEQ multiplex PCR; in TCRdb, only in-frame clones are kept and a portion is missing. In the table there are approximately 150,000 clones, approximately 77% of which are singletons. Note on this clone: Its antigen is as yet unknown.

The study's findings and limits: In a later analysis, CMV-associated beta chains were mostly HLA-associated, it appeared. Cytomegalovirus status was reportedly diagnosed by the classifier with high sensitivity and specificity. Despite most TCR sequences being rare, some public TCRs occurred in many donors. The availability of immune exposure information extended only to CMV serostatus.

The sequenced material came from PBMCs. The TCR comes from a male donor in good health and CMV-seropositive. The chain is built from TRBV4-2 and TRBJ1-1; no clear D gene. This chain's CDR3 is CASSHLNTEAFF. The CDR3 DNA is TGTGCCAGCAGCCACCTTAACACTGAAGCTTTCTTT.